This passage covers 16 T cell receptor beta chains from one sample sequenced in a study of cytomegalovirus exposure and HLA in healthy donors. The PCR ran on 60 Vbeta and 13 Jbeta primers. Profiling relied on immunoSEQ multiplex PCR, and the TCRdb table lists in-frame clones only, not all of them. The data contain 150,000 to 180,000 clones, 65% to 85% of them singletons. The sample comprised PBMCs. All receptors come from a woman aged 40 to 50 in good health and CMV-seropositive.

J is TRBJ2-7 and V is TRBV27, with D maybe TRBD2 (6 bases). CDR1 and CDR2 (germline): MNHEY, SMNVEV (reference sequence). V was pared by 0 bases and J by 8 bases, with 17 bases between. The CDR3 covers 15 residues. Here the CDR3 reads CASSLSFSGRNQQYF. CDR3 nucleotides: TGTGCCAGCAGTTTATCATTTTCGGGGAGGAATCAGCAGTACTTC.

The chain has TRBV27 and TRBJ2-2; D perhaps matches TRBD1 (5 bases). Germline CDR1 MNHEY, CDR2 SMNVEV (reference sequence). Between the trimmed V and J ends, which lost 7 bases and 3 bases, there was a span of 21 bases. The CDR3 spans 17 residues. For the CDR3, the DNA is TGTGCCAGCACTCCGACCGGGCCCACAGGCCACACCGGGGAGCTGTTTTTT. It is translated as CASTPTGPTGHTGELFF.

The chain uses TRBV18 and TRBJ2-7; 8 bases align to TRBD1. V lost 2 bases, J lost 0 bases, and 3 bases stayed unmatched. The CDR3 extends over 15 amino acids. CDR1 is KGHSH, CDR2 LQKENI, per germline. The CDR3 nucleotides are TGTGCCAGCTCACCAAGACAGGGGTTCTCCTACGAGCAGTACTTC. Translated, it gives CASSPRQGFSYEQYF.

The chain recombines TRBV18 with TRBJ2-3, with 14 bases matching TRBD2. The V segment lost 2 bases and the J segment 5 bases; nucleotides outside the gene matches: 6. This CDR3 is built from 17 residues. CDR1 and CDR2 from the germline V gene are KGHSH and LQKENI. The CDR3 DNA sequence: TGTGCCAGCTCACCATCGGGACTAGCGGGAGTCAAAGATACGCAGTATTTT. As protein: CASSPSGLAGVKDTQYF.

This sequence joins TRBV10-1 and TRBJ2-7; weak D call: TRBD1 (6 bases). The CDR3 contains 12 residues. Germline V gene sequence: CDR1 WNHNN, CDR2 SYGVQD (reference sequence). Deletions cut 0 bases from V and 7 bases from J, with 7 bases between. The CDR3 here is CASSESGTEQYF. DNA for the CDR3: TGCGCCAGCAGTGAGTCGGGGACAGAGCAGTACTTC.

This clone was seen only once. The chain couples TRBV13 to TRBJ2-1, with 11 bases that match TRBD2. This CDR3 region has 16 residues. CDR1 is PRHDT and CDR2 is FYEKMQ in the germline V gene (reference sequence). The V gene end was trimmed by 5 bases and the J gene end by 4 bases; junction bases not matched to a gene: 7. The CDR3 DNA sequence: TGTGCCAGCAGCCCCCCCCTAGCGGGGGGATACAATGAGCAGTTCTTC. As protein: CASSPPLAGGYNEQFF.

For the CDR3, the DNA is TGTGCCAGCAGCCAAAAGATGCCGTCACTAACGAGGGCCGGGGAGCTGTTTTTT. As protein: CASSQKMPSLTRAGELFF. The chain joins TRBV14 to TRBJ2-2; D might be TRBD2 (5 bases). CDR1 and CDR2 from the germline V gene are SGHDN and FVKESK. Trimming removed 2 bases from V and 6 bases from J, with 22 bases in between. The CDR3 length is 18 residues.

This chain links TRBV7-8 with TRBJ1-5, with D perhaps matching TRBD1 (6 bases). Trimming pared 2 bases from V and 3 bases from J, leaving 11 bases between. Germline V CDR1 and CDR2: SGHVS, FQNEAQ. The CDR3 covers 15 residues. The CDR3 DNA reads as TGTGCCAGCAGCTTATACAGGGTTTCCAATCAGCCCCAGCATTTT. Translated: CASSLYRVSNQPQHF.

This sequence joins TRBV12-5 and TRBJ2-7, with 8 nucleotides matching TRBD2. CDR1 and CDR2 (germline): LGHNT, FRNRAP. Trimming cost V 5 bases and J 0 bases; bases outside gene matches: 18. The CDR3 length is 19 residues. The CDR3 bases are TGTGCTAGTGGTGGGGAGCGGGAGAGAGCGGGGGTAAGCTCCTACGAGCAGTACTTC. Translated: CASGGERERAGVSSYEQYF.

The rearrangement joins TRBV11-2 to TRBJ2-7; 9 bases are shared with TRBD1. This CDR3 has 16 amino acids. Germline loops: CDR1 SGHAT, CDR2 FQNNGV. V shed 1 base, J shed 4 bases, and the junction held 8 bases outside the gene matches. In nucleotides, the CDR3 is TGTGCCAGCAGCTTAGCACGGACAGGGGAGCATTACGAGCAGTACTTC. This sequence encodes CASSLARTGEHYEQYF.

The gene calls are TRBV12-5 and TRBJ2-3; 7 bases are shared with TRBD2. CDR3 size: 16 residues. Per the germline V gene, CDR1 is LGHNT and CDR2 is FRNRAP. V lost 6 bases to trimming and J lost 0 bases; unmatched junction nucleotides: 9. In DNA, the CDR3 is TGTGCTAGTGGCAGCGGGGTAGGTTCGAGCACAGATACGCAGTATTTT. Amino acids: CASGSGVGSSTDTQYF.

The rearrangement links TRBV10-3 to TRBJ1-5, with 11 positions matching TRBD1. This CDR3 is built from 14 residues. V shed 6 bases, J shed 6 bases, and the junction held 4 bases outside the gene matches. From germline, CDR1 is ENHRY and CDR2 SYGVKD. Here the CDR3 reads CAISPGQGGQPQHF. In DNA, the CDR3 is TGTGCCATCAGCCCGGGACAGGGGGGTCAGCCCCAGCATTTT.

V and J are TRBV13 and TRBJ2-7; perhaps TRBD2 as D (7 bases). CDR1 and CDR2 (germline): PRHDT, FYEKMQ (reference sequence). The CDR3 is 15 amino acids. The V end was cut by 5 bases, the J end by 7 bases, with 21 bases between. As DNA, the CDR3 is TGTGCCAGCAGCCCTGGCCGGTGGGAGGGGGTAGAGCAGTACTTC. The encoded protein is CASSPGRWEGVEQYF.

The chain joins TRBV18 to TRBJ2-3, with D hard to call. V was pared by 1 base and J by 5 bases, with 4 bases between. The germline V gene encodes CDR1 KGHSH and CDR2 LQKENI. This CDR3 has 12 residues. DNA of the CDR3: TGTGCCAGCTCACCACGAGGAGATACGCAGTATTTT. It encodes CASSPRGDTQYF. The full variable domain, in which reference TRBV18 and TRBJ2-3 provide the parts outside the CDR3, is NAGVMQNPRHLVRRRGQEARLRCSPMKGHSHVYWYRQLPEEGLKFMVYLQKENIIDESGMPKERFSAEFPKEGPSILRIQQVVRGDSAAYFCASSPRGDTQYFGPGTRLTVL.

J is TRBJ2-4 and V is TRBV5-1, with a tentative D call TRBD2 (5 bases). Trimming cost V 0 bases and J 8 bases, with 9 bases left between them. The V gene's germline CDR1 is SGHRS and CDR2 YFSETQ. The CDR3 length is 13 residues. In nucleotides, the CDR3 is TGCGCCAGCAGCTTGGGAGGGCGGGACATTCAGTACTTC. Amino acids: CASSLGGRDIQYF.

The J gene is TRBJ1-5, the V gene TRBV10-3, with D maybe TRBD1 (5 bases). Germline values: CDR1 ENHRY, CDR2 SYGVKD. V lost 3 bases, J lost 0 bases, and 9 bases lay in between. The CDR3 length is 15 residues. The CDR3: CAISELQVSNQPQHF. The CDR3 DNA sequence: TGTGCCATCAGTGAATTACAGGTTAGCAATCAGCCCCAGCATTTT.